This T cell receptor beta chain derives from a study of T-cell reconstitution after alpha-beta-depleted transplantation in children. With respect to this clonotype: The target antigen is unknown.

Germline V gene data show CDR1 as DFQATT and CDR2 as SNEGSKA (reference sequence). The CDR3 has 15 amino acids. Trimming removed 1 base at V and 0 bases at J, with 10 bases between. Findings and limits, study-wide: A year post-transplant, T-cell counts and diversity derived mostly from newly produced T cells. There were some patients whose high TCRbeta diversity at day 60 came from surviving recipient T cells and thymic progenitors.

Library preparation (for TCRbeta) was performed with unique molecular identifiers. TCRdb processed the PCR reads anew with MiXCR; each CDR3 protein has one entry. The top ten clones hold 27% of a sample with 350,000 to 500,000 distinct CDR3 sequences, around two fifths of them seen once. This clonotype was sampled from a girl aged 2 to 10 with aplastic anemia, due to receive a stem cell transplant. This sample comprised PBMCs, obtained before TCRalphabeta/CD19-depleted stem cell transplant. The V call is TRBV20-1, the J call TRBJ1-3; possible D gene TRBD1, 5 bases. CDR3 coding DNA: TGCAGTGCTAGAGCGGGGGTTTCCTCTGGAAACACCATATATTTT. Translation gives CSARAGVSSGNTIYF.